This T cell receptor beta chain was identified in a study of cytomegalovirus exposure and HLA in healthy donors. Only in-frame clones appear in the TCRdb table, and some are missing; sequencing was by immunoSEQ multiplex PCR. The sample lists roughly 200,000 clones, roughly 81% seen once, with around 1.3% in the top ten. The sequenced sample consisted of PBMCs. This TCR was recovered from a woman aged 25 to 39 in good health and CMV-seronegative.

CDR3 region: CASSSYGGALTYEQYF. The DNA of the CDR3 is TGCGCCAGCAGCTCGTACGGGGGAGCCCTGACCTACGAGCAGTACTTC. The chain uses TRBV5-1 and TRBJ2-7, with a weak D call TRBD2 (6 bases). The CDR3 length is 16 residues. Deletions cut 3 bases from V and 2 bases from J, with 18 bases between. In germline, CDR1 is SGHRS, CDR2 YFSETQ.